A selection of T cell receptor beta chains follows, all from one sample in a study of post-analysis software for immune sequencing data. TCRdb re-called the PCR reads through MiXCR, storing one row per CDR3 protein. The sample holds hundreds of thousands of distinct CDR3 sequences, 44% seen once. Sequencing was performed on blood. The receptors were sampled from a girl aged 10 to 17 with multiple sclerosis. Both conserved end residues are part of each CDR3. The D gene is left open where the match is weak. A row's size may be missing; if present it is once, few, many or a size class.

v_call	j_call	clone_size	d_call	cdr3_aa	cdr3_nt
TRBV28	TRBJ2-7	NA	TRBD1	CAVQGAYEQYF	TGTGCCGTACAGGGGGCGTACGAGCAGTACTTC
TRBV10-3	TRBJ2-7	NA	NA	CAISALRDTASYEQYF	TGTGCCATCAGTGCCCTCCGGGACACGGCATCCTACGAGCAGTACTTC
TRBV20-1	TRBJ2-1	NA	TRBD1	CSVAGQGNVNEQFF	TGCAGTGTTGCCGGACAGGGGAATGTCAATGAGCAGTTCTTC
TRBV4-2	TRBJ2-3	few	NA	CASSQGAAPGYTQYF	TGTGCCAGCAGCCAAGGAGCGGCCCCTGGTTATACGCAGTATTTT
TRBV5-1	TRBJ2-5	many	NA	CASSLGGQYQETQYF	TGCGCCAGCAGCTTGGGCGGACAGTATCAAGAGACCCAGTACTTC
TRBV10-3	TRBJ2-5	few	NA	CAISGGQETQYF	TGTGCCATCTCGGGCGGCCAAGAGACCCAGTACTTC
TRBV5-1	TRBJ2-3	NA	NA	CASSLSPGPPGDTQYF	TGCGCCAGCAGCTTGAGCCCGGGACCTCCTGGAGATACGCAGTATTTT
TRBV5-1	TRBJ1-1	NA	TRBD1	CASSWGGTENTEAFF	TGCGCCAGCAGCTGGGGGGGGACAGAGAACACTGAAGCTTTCTTT
TRBV12-3/TRBV12-4	TRBJ2-1	NA	NA	CASSFNLAANEQFF	TGTGCCAGCAGTTTTAACCTAGCAGCGAATGAGCAGTTCTTC
TRBV21-1	TRBJ1-2	NA	NA	CAGTRAGGHYGYTF	TGTGCCGGCACTAGGGCAGGAGGACACTATGGCTACACCTTC
TRBV4-2	TRBJ2-1	NA	TRBD1	CASSLKTGGSYNEQFF	TGTGCCAGCAGCCTTAAGACAGGGGGCTCCTACAATGAGCAGTTCTTC
TRBV7-2	TRBJ2-7	few	NA	CASSLAAVGEQYF	TGTGCCAGCAGCTTAGCGGCGGTTGGCGAGCAGTACTTC
TRBV5-1	TRBJ2-7	NA	NA	CASSLNSGSPYEQYF	TGCGCCAGCAGCTTGAACTCTGGGAGTCCCTACGAGCAGTACTTC
TRBV7-2	TRBJ2-3	NA	TRBD2	CASSSTSGAGTDAQYF	TGTGCCAGCAGCTCAACTAGCGGGGCGGGCACAGATGCGCAGTATTTT
TRBV7-8	TRBJ2-7	once	TRBD2	CASSSVGGVSYEQYF	TGTGCCAGCAGCTCGGTCGGGGGGGTGTCCTACGAGCAGTACTTC
TRBV7-2	TRBJ2-1	few	NA	CASKSGRPAAYNEQFF	TGTGCCAGCAAATCAGGACGACCAGCGGCCTACAATGAGCAGTTCTTC
TRBV5-1	TRBJ2-5	NA	NA	CASSLGGGQGETQYF	TGCGCCAGCAGCTTGGGCGGAGGGCAGGGGGAGACCCAGTACTTC
TRBV7-2	TRBJ2-1	NA	TRBD1	CASSPDRGPHSYNEQFF	TGTGCCAGCAGCCCGGACAGGGGGCCACACTCCTACAATGAGCAGTTCTTC
TRBV24-1	TRBJ1-2	few	NA	CATSDPTGFYGYTF	TGTGCCACCAGTGATCCGACAGGTTTCTATGGCTACACCTTC
TRBV19	TRBJ1-1	NA	TRBD1	CASSGRDRMNTEAFF	TGTGCCAGTAGTGGAAGGGACAGGATGAACACTGAAGCTTTCTTT
TRBV7-6	TRBJ1-5	NA	NA	CASSHLHDQPQHF	TGTGCCAGCAGCCACTTGCATGACCAGCCCCAGCATTTT
TRBV27	TRBJ2-3	once	NA	CASSPNLPDTQYF	TGTGCCAGCAGTCCTAATCTCCCTGATACGCAGTATTTT
TRBV2	TRBJ1-6	NA	TRBD1	CASSGDSLSPLHF	TGTGCCAGCAGTGGGGACAGCCTTAGTCCCCTCCACTTT
TRBV7-9	TRBJ2-2	NA	TRBD1	CASIPGQGLTGELFF	TGTGCCAGCATCCCGGGACAGGGGTTGACCGGGGAGCTGTTTTTT
TRBV5-1	TRBJ2-2	NA	NA	CASSWDISNTGELFF	TGCGCCAGCAGCTGGGACATCTCGAACACCGGGGAGCTGTTTTTT
TRBV7-6	TRBJ2-2	NA	TRBD2	CASSSKTSGRTGELFF	TGTGCCAGCAGCTCCAAGACTAGCGGGAGAACCGGGGAGCTGTTTTTT
TRBV27	TRBJ2-7	NA	NA	CASSSRTSTYAQYF	TGTGCCAGCAGCTCCCGGACCTCGACCTATGCCCAGTACTTC
TRBV12-3/TRBV12-4	TRBJ1-2	few	TRBD1	CASSFWGQGSDGYTF	TGTGCCAGCAGTTTTTGGGGACAGGGATCGGATGGCTACACCTTC
TRBV29-1	TRBJ1-2	NA	NA	CSVEGGANYGYTF	TGCAGCGTTGAGGGCGGTGCTAACTATGGCTACACCTTC
TRBV7-8	TRBJ2-3	NA	NA	CASSLGGVTSTDTQYF	TGTGCCAGCAGCTTAGGAGGGGTTACTAGCACAGATACGCAGTATTTT
TRBV24-1	TRBJ1-1	NA	NA	CATSGTGIEAFF	TGTGCCACCAGTGGTACAGGGATTGAAGCTTTCTTT
TRBV20-1	TRBJ2-3	NA	TRBD2	CSARTASGATSTDTQYF	TGCAGTGCCCGGACGGCTAGCGGGGCCACTAGCACAGATACGCAGTATTTT
TRBV7-8	TRBJ2-4	NA	TRBD1	CASSLTLQGAQEQYF	TGTGCCAGCAGCTTAACTCTACAGGGGGCACAAGAGCAGTACTTC
TRBV7-2	TRBJ1-1	NA	NA	CASSLRGGQRAFF	TGTGCCAGCAGCTTGAGGGGGGGGCAGAGGGCTTTCTTT
TRBV28	TRBJ2-7	NA	TRBD1	CASSLTGVRGYEQYF	TGTGCCAGCAGTTTAACAGGGGTGAGGGGCTACGAGCAGTACTTC
TRBV5-6	TRBJ1-2	NA	NA	CASSAARVLYGYTF	TGTGCCAGCAGCGCCGCCCGGGTCCTCTATGGCTACACCTTC